Following are 14 T cell receptor beta chains from one sample sequenced in a study of early T cells in non-severe SARS-CoV-2 infection. MiXCR, run by TCRdb on the 5' RACE reads, gives a single entry per CDR3 protein. This table has roughly 120,000 distinct CDR3 sequences, 15% appearing once. Source material: whole blood. Receptors were obtained from an adult who was a healthcare worker with PCR-confirmed SARS-CoV-2 infection or an uninfected control (not recorded which).

The rearrangement links TRBV6-1 to TRBJ1-1; no clear D gene. Deletions cut 7 bases from V and 10 bases from J, with 16 bases between. The germline CDR1 and CDR2 sequences are MNHNS and SASEGT. The CDR3 loop spans 12 amino acids. As DNA, the CDR3 is TGTGCCAGCATCGCCGGGAGAGGAAGAGCTTTCTTT. This sequence encodes CASIAGRGRAFF.

There are a few counts of this clonotype. J is TRBJ1-3 and V is TRBV5-4; no firm D call. Germline V CDR1 and CDR2: SGHNT, YYREEE (reference sequence). The CDR3 has 15 amino acids. The ends were cut back, 7 bases at V and 6 bases at J, with 20 bases in the middle. In DNA, the CDR3 is TGTGCCAGCCAAGGACGGCGAGGTAATCAAAACACCATATATTTT. Protein product: CASQGRRGNQNTIYF.

In this sample, this clonotype turned up a few times. V and J are TRBV19 and TRBJ2-3; 10 bases are a match to TRBD1. Trimming removed 5 bases from V and 4 bases from J; junction bases left unmatched: 6. In germline, CDR1 is LNHDA, CDR2 SQIVND (reference sequence). The CDR3 has 15 residues. The CDR3 sequence is CASSPGQGKSDTQYF. DNA of the CDR3: TGTGCCAGTAGTCCGGGACAGGGGAAGTCAGATACGCAGTATTTT.

As DNA, the CDR3 is TGTGCCAGCAGCCAAGATGCGCGGGGGGGCACAGATACGCAGTATTTT. It translates to CASSQDARGGTDTQYF. The genes are TRBV4-2 and TRBJ2-3, with 8 bases matching TRBD2. This CDR3 has 16 amino acids. Trimming took 0 bases from V and 1 from J; bases not matched to a gene: 3. The V gene's germline CDR1 is LGHNA and CDR2 YNFKEQ.

This clonotype was counted between two and nine times. For the CDR3, the DNA is TGCAGCACTCTCGGAGATGAGCAGTTCTTC. Translating gives CSTLGDEQFF. The V gene is TRBV29-1, the J gene TRBJ2-1, with unresolved D. V lost 8 bases and J lost 8, with 10 bases in between. Germline values: CDR1 SQVTM, CDR2 ANQGSEA. The CDR3 totals 10 residues.

This clonotype was seen ten or more times. This rearrangement joins TRBV20-1 to TRBJ1-1; TRBD1 is a possible D gene (5 bases). CDR1 is DFQATT and CDR2 is SNEGSKA in the germline V gene (reference sequence). Trimming took 6 bases from V and 3 from J, leaving 11 bases between them. There are 12 residues in the CDR3. The CDR3, as DNA: TGCAGTGCCTACGGAGGGGACACTGAAGCTTTCTTT. Translated, it gives CSAYGGDTEAFF.

This sequence joins TRBV7-3 and TRBJ2-2; D might be TRBD2 (5 bases). The CDR3 has 16 residues. The V end was cut by 6 bases, the J end by 5 bases, with 19 bases between. CDR1 is SGHTA and CDR2 is FQGTGA in the germline V gene. CDR3: CASSPNSGSGTGELFF. The CDR3 nucleotides are TGTGCCAGCAGTCCTAATTCGGGGTCAGGAACCGGGGAGCTGTTTTTT.

Only a few counts were recorded for this clonotype. The chain combines TRBV24-1 with TRBJ2-7, with 8 nucleotides matching TRBD1. With V trimmed by 7 bases and J by 1 base, 5 bases remained unmatched. This CDR3 region has 14 residues. Germline CDR1 is KGHDR and CDR2 is SFDVKD. The CDR3 DNA reads as TGTGCCACCAGGACCGGGACAGGTTCCTACGAGCAGTACTTC. Protein product: CATRTGTGSYEQYF.

V is TRBV9 and J is TRBJ2-1, with 10 bases identical to TRBD2. The CDR3 is made up of 17 amino acids. CDR1 is SGDLS and CDR2 is YYNGEE in the germline V gene. The V gene end was trimmed by 3 bases and the J gene end by 6 bases; junction bases not matched to a gene: 12. CDR3 protein: CASSATITSGTPNEQFF. The CDR3 DNA follows: TGTGCCAGCAGCGCCACGATAACTAGCGGGACCCCCAATGAGCAGTTCTTC. Combining the CDR3 with reference TRBV9 and TRBJ2-1 gives the whole variable domain DSGVTQTPKHLITATGQRVTLRCSPRSGDLSVYWYQQSLDQGLQFLIQYYNGEERAKGNILERFSAQQFPDLHSELNLSSLELGDSALYFCASSATITSGTPNEQFFGPGTRLTVL.

This clonotype has more than one count but fewer than ten. The genes are TRBV9 and TRBJ2-7, with D perhaps matching TRBD1 or TRBD2 (5 bases each). There are 14 residues in the CDR3. In germline, CDR1 is SGDLS, CDR2 YYNGEE. V lost 3 bases to trimming and J lost 2 bases, with 12 bases between them. DNA for the CDR3: TGTGCCAGCAGCGCCGGGACGCCAGCCTACGAGCAGTACTTC. This codes for CASSAGTPAYEQYF.

This clonotype was detected only a few times. The chain is built from TRBV10-3 and TRBJ1-1; D not certain. Germline V gives CDR1 ENHRY, CDR2 SYGVKD. Trimming stripped 2 bases from V and 1 base from J, with 8 bases between. The CDR3 spans 14 residues. CDR3: CAISEGQKNTEAFF. In DNA, the CDR3 is TGTGCCATCAGTGAGGGTCAGAAGAACACTGAAGCTTTCTTT.

The chain is built from TRBV2 and TRBJ1-2; weak D call: TRBD1 (6 bases). Germline V gives CDR1 SNHLY, CDR2 FYNNEI. The CDR3 has 15 residues. The V gene lost 7 bases and the J gene lost 13 bases, with 28 bases spanning the gap. The CDR3 loop is CASKPAGGRGRDITF. The CDR3 nucleotides read TGTGCCAGCAAACCGGCGGGCGGACGGGGTCGGGACATCACCTTC.

This clonotype has ten or more counts. The chain couples TRBV7-9 to TRBJ1-1; D remains unclear. CDR3 length equals 14 residues. V was clipped by 1 base and J by 1 base, with 7 bases between them. CDR1 is SEHNR and CDR2 is FQNEAQ in the germline V gene (reference sequence). CDR3 protein: CASSLGAGNTEAFF. The CDR3, as DNA: TGTGCCAGCAGCTTAGGCGCGGGGAACACTGAAGCTTTCTTT. Full variable domain (remainder filled in from reference TRBV7-9 and TRBJ1-1): DTGVSQNPRHKITKRGQNVTFRCDPISEHNRLYWYRQTLGQGPEFLTYFQNEAQLEKSRLLSDRFSAERPKGSFSTLEIQRTEQGDSAMYLCASSLGAGNTEAFFGQGTRLTVV.

The V call is TRBV9, the J call TRBJ2-2, with D perhaps TRBD2 (5 bases). Germline V gene lookup returns CDR1 SGDLS and CDR2 YYNGEE. The CDR3 totals 13 residues. V lost 1 base and J 6 bases, leaving 7 bases between the germline ends. DNA of the CDR3: TGTGCCAGCAGCGTATTGCGGGCCGGGGAGCTGTTTTTT. It is translated as CASSVLRAGELFF.